A single sample gave rise to the 31 T cell receptor beta chains below, sequenced in a study of shared clonotypes between healthy human individuals (dated by TCRdb to the early 2020s). Receptor amplification or capture employed the immunoSEQ multiplex PCR assay. The table comes from immuneACCESS by way of TCRdb, which keeps in-frame sequences with V and J called. Part of the clones is missing from these tables; in studies checked, under half for an unresolved V gene and the rest for unknown reasons. This sample comprises about 460,000 clones, around 77% of them detected only once. The ten largest clones add up to 12% of the sample. The sample comprised PBMCs. Receptor source: a woman in her thirties or forties in good health. Some clones in this sample may be carry-over from other donors' samples.

This chain connects TRBV7-9 to TRBJ1-2; 10 bases line up with TRBD1. J gave up 4 bases and V 4 bases, and 6 bases lay outside the gene matches. The germline V gene encodes CDR1 SEHNR and CDR2 FQNEAQ (reference sequence). The CDR3 sequence is 15 residues long. The CDR3 DNA reads as TGTGCCAGCAGCTCCGACAGGGGGCCAAGCTATGGCTACACCTTC. Residues: CASSSDRGPSYGYTF.

This clone appeared once. J is TRBJ2-7 and V is TRBV10-3, with 8 bases matching TRBD1. The CDR3 runs 13 residues. V dropped 6 bases and J dropped 5; count of bases not matched to a gene: 6. Germline V lookup: CDR1 ENHRY, CDR2 SYGVKD. CDR3 sequence: CAIRKTGDNEQYF. The CDR3 bases are TGTGCCATCAGGAAGACAGGGGACAACGAGCAGTACTTC.

The V gene is TRBV28, the J gene TRBJ1-1; TRBD1 matches 8 bases. V shed 5 bases, J shed 1 base, and the junction held 12 bases outside the gene matches. The germline gives CDR1 MDHEN, CDR2 SYDVKM. There are 17 residues in the CDR3. CDR3: CASSATPGTGENTEAFF. In DNA, the CDR3 is TGTGCCAGCAGTGCGACCCCCGGGACAGGAGAGAACACTGAAGCTTTCTTT.

This clone has only one observation. CDR3 loop: CASSPTGYQETQYF. For the CDR3, the DNA is TGTGCCAGCAGCCCAACCGGATACCAAGAGACCCAGTACTTC. The chain joins TRBV7-3 to TRBJ2-5; D gene unclear. CDR3 length: 14 amino acids. Deletions cut 5 bases from V and 0 bases from J, with 10 bases between. From germline, CDR1 is SGHTA and CDR2 FQGTGA. Based on the CDR3 plus reference TRBV7-3 and TRBJ2-5, the full variable domain is GAGVSQTPSNKVTEKGKYVELRCDPISGHTALYWYRQSLGQGPEFLIYFQGTGAADDSGLPNDRFFAVRPEGSVSTLKIQRTERGDSAVYLCASSPTGYQETQYFGPGTRLLVL.

A remark on this clone: A much larger clone differs from this one at a single base, so this may be a read error. No conserved phenylalanine or tryptophan is present at the end of the CDR3, so a read error is the likely explanation. This chain links TRBV11-1 with TRBJ2-2; no firm D call. Germline values: CDR1 SGHAT, CDR2 FQDESV (reference sequence). This CDR3 has 14 residues. The V end lost 6 bases, the J end lost 4 bases, and 12 bases lay between the germline ends. This CDR3 is CASRPNPPTGELFS. CDR3 coding DNA: TGTGCCAGCAGACCCAACCCCCCCACCGGGGAGCTGTTTTCT.

This clone was found once. This chain joins TRBV28 and TRBJ1-5; D perhaps matches TRBD1 (6 bases). With 6 bases removed from V and 6 bases from J, the gap between germline ends came to 15 bases. The CDR3 sequence is 14 residues long. Germline V gives CDR1 MDHEN, CDR2 SYDVKM. CDR3 DNA sequence: TGTGCCAGCAGGTTAGGGGGGCAGGCTCAGCCCCAGCATTTT. Translating it yields CASRLGGQAQPQHF.

The genes are TRBV5-6 and TRBJ2-7, with 15 positions matching TRBD2. CDR3 length equals 16 residues. J gave up 6 bases and V 2 bases, and 6 bases lay outside the gene matches. Germline CDR1 reads SGHDT; CDR2 reads YYEEEE. As DNA, the CDR3 is TGTGCCAGCAGCTTCGGGGGACTAGCGGGAGGAGGCGAGCAGTACTTC. Encoded protein: CASSFGGLAGGGEQYF.

The J gene is TRBJ2-7, the V gene TRBV27, with D possibly matching TRBD1 (6 bases). CDR1 is MNHEY and CDR2 is SMNVEV in the germline V gene (reference sequence). V shed 5 bases and J shed 1 base, with 15 bases lying between them. CDR3 length: 15 amino acids. CDR3 residues: CASSPLTGRSYEQYF. DNA of the CDR3: TGTGCCAGCAGTCCTTTGACAGGAAGGTCCTACGAGCAGTACTTC.

This clone is a singleton in its sample. V usage is TRBV5-4 and J usage is TRBJ2-1; 8 nucleotides match TRBD2. The CDR3 sequence is 15 residues long. The germline V gene has CDR1 SGHNT and CDR2 YYREEE (reference sequence). With 2 bases clipped from V and 12 bases from J, the junction kept 13 bases outside the gene matches. CDR3 bases: TGTGCCAGCAGCTTTCCCGGGACTAGTGGGGGCGGGCAGTTCTTC. Translating it yields CASSFPGTSGGGQFF.

The genes are TRBV4-1 and TRBJ2-3; 10 bases agree with TRBD2. The germline V gene has CDR1 MGHRA and CDR2 YSYEKL. The CDR3 has 18 residues. J was trimmed by 6 bases and V by 5 bases; bases with no gene match: 17. CDR3 loop: CASSGRQRAGGPGDTQYF. CDR3 sequence (DNA): TGCGCCAGCAGCGGAAGGCAACGAGCGGGAGGGCCTGGGGATACGCAGTATTTT.

J is TRBJ2-3 and V is TRBV13; no reliable D call. The CDR3 spans 12 residues. CDR1 PRHDT and CDR2 FYEKMQ come from the germline V gene (reference sequence). V was trimmed by 6 bases and J by 4 bases, leaving 8 bases between them. CDR3 sequence (DNA): TGTGCCAGCAGGGGCGAGGCAGATACGCAGTATTTT. Protein sequence: CASRGEADTQYF.

This clone was seen only once. The chain employs TRBV9 and TRBJ2-7, with 9 bases lining up with TRBD1. Germline CDR1 reads SGDLS; CDR2 reads YYNGEE. The junction had 7 bases not matched to a gene; V was cut back by 4 bases and J by 2 bases. CDR3 length: 15 residues. CDR3 nucleotide sequence: TGTGCCAGCAGCCCCAGTGGGGACAGGGCCTACGAGCAGTACTTC. It codes for CASSPSGDRAYEQYF.

This clone was seen a handful of times. The chain carries TRBV9 and TRBJ2-5; TRBD1 might be the D (7 bases). Trimming cost V 0 bases and J 3 bases, with 12 bases left between them. This CDR3 comprises 15 residues. The germline CDR1 and CDR2 sequences are SGDLS and YYNGEE. CDR3 nucleotide sequence: TGTGCCAGCAGCGTAGATGGCAGGGGGGAAGAGACCCAGTACTTC. Its translation is CASSVDGRGEETQYF.

This chain joins TRBV7-2 and TRBJ2-7; 8 bases agree with TRBD1. CDR1 is SGHTA, CDR2 FQGNSA, per germline. The CDR3 loop spans 15 amino acids. Trimming cost V 5 bases and J 2 bases; bases outside gene matches: 8. CDR3 sequence: CASSRHPGQAYEQYF. CDR3 sequence (DNA): TGTGCCAGCAGCCGTCACCCGGGACAGGCCTACGAGCAGTACTTC.

This chain joins TRBV2 and TRBJ1-2; a possible D gene is TRBD1 (6 bases). The CDR3 extends over 14 amino acids. Trimming shortened V by 8 bases and J by 4 bases, and 17 bases separated the two germline ends. The V gene's germline CDR1 is SNHLY and CDR2 FYNNEI. CDR3 in amino acids: CASGPRGGGYGYTF. In DNA form, the CDR3 reads TGTGCCAGCGGCCCGCGGGGAGGGGGCTATGGCTACACCTTC.

The genes are TRBV5-4 and TRBJ1-1; 8 positions match TRBD1. J lost 7 bases, V lost 4 bases, and 6 bases had no gene match. This CDR3 comprises 13 residues. CDR1 and CDR2 (germline): SGHNT, YYREEE (reference sequence). The CDR3 DNA is TGTGCCAGCAGCCCGGGACAGGAGCTTGAAGCTTTCTTT. This codes for CASSPGQELEAFF.

As for this clone: At one of its ends the junction is not consistent with the germline gene, which may arise from a read error. The chain links TRBV27 to TRBJ2-1, with unresolved D. Germline V gene lookup returns CDR1 MNHEY and CDR2 SMNVEV (reference sequence). The CDR3 runs 9 residues. CDR3 DNA sequence: TGTGCCAGCAGTTTACCCCCGATCTTC. Encoded protein: CASSLPPIF.

This clone was seen a handful of times. The chain uses TRBV19 and TRBJ2-1; 11 bases map to TRBD2. Germline V gene data show CDR1 as LNHDA and CDR2 as SQIVND (reference sequence). This CDR3 has 17 residues. V lost 5 bases, J lost 2 bases, and 8 bases stayed unmatched. The CDR3 region has the DNA TGTGCCAGTAGTTCCGGGACTAGCGGTCGTACCTACAATGAGCAGTTCTTC. Translated: CASSSGTSGRTYNEQFF.

This clone was observed a handful of times. For the CDR3, the DNA is TGTGCCAGCAGCTTGGATTCCCGGACAGCCTCTGGAAACACCATATATTTT. This sequence encodes CASSLDSRTASGNTIYF. The chain is built from TRBV5-6 and TRBJ1-3, with D maybe TRBD1 (6 bases). The CDR3 sequence is 17 residues long. With 0 bases removed from V and 0 bases from J, the gap between germline ends came to 13 bases. Germline V CDR1 and CDR2: SGHDT, YYEEEE.

On this clone itself: In the same sample, other DNA sequences code for this CDR3. The chain uses TRBV27 and TRBJ1-1; the match to TRBD1 covers 9 bases. Germline values: CDR1 MNHEY, CDR2 SMNVEV (reference sequence). V dropped 7 bases and J dropped 2; count of bases not matched to a gene: 2. The CDR3 runs 13 residues. The CDR3 protein is CASNRGRNTEAFF. Written as DNA, the CDR3 is TGTGCCAGCAACAGGGGGCGTAACACTGAAGCTTTCTTT.

A note on this clone: This same CDR3 is encoded by further DNA sequences in the sample. The CDR3 loop is CASSLGQASYEQYF. CDR3 in DNA: TGTGCCAGCAGCTTGGGACAGGCATCCTACGAGCAGTACTTC. The rearrangement uses TRBV7-9 and TRBJ2-7, with 8 bases lining up with TRBD1. Losses at the gene ends were 3 bases for V and 1 base for J; bases not matched to a gene: 2. Germline CDR1 is SEHNR and CDR2 is FQNEAQ (reference sequence). The CDR3 sequence is 14 residues long.

This clone was found once. This chain joins TRBV7-3 and TRBJ2-1, with D unresolved. The CDR3 spans 14 residues. Germline V gene data show CDR1 as SGHTA and CDR2 as FQGTGA. Trimming took off 2 bases at V and 4 bases at J, with 9 bases between the two ends. Here the CDR3 DNA reads TGTGCCAGCAGCTTAGACCCTATTTACAATGAGCAGTTCTTC. It is translated as CASSLDPIYNEQFF.

The table lists this clone with a count of one. V is TRBV7-9 and J is TRBJ2-5; 9 bases line up with TRBD1. Germline-derived CDR1 and CDR2 are SEHNR and FQNEAQ (reference sequence). V lost 7 bases and J lost 2; bases outside the gene matches: 8. This CDR3 region has 15 residues. For the CDR3, the DNA is TGTGCCAGCACCGGGGGACAGGGAAGGCAAGAGACCCAGTACTTC. Translating it yields CASTGGQGRQETQYF.

The chain is built from TRBV13 and TRBJ2-7; weak D call: TRBD1 (5 bases). The CDR3 extends over 13 amino acids. V was clipped by 4 bases and J by 1 base, with 8 bases between them. The V gene's germline CDR1 is PRHDT and CDR2 FYEKMQ (reference sequence). CDR3 residues: CASSYRGSYEQYF. In nucleotides, the CDR3 is TGTGCCAGCAGCTATAGGGGATCCTACGAGCAGTACTTC.

Details on this clone: A far larger clone is just one base off, so this is likely a read error. Other DNA sequences within the sample encode an identical CDR3. DNA for the CDR3: TGTGCCAGCAGCCAAGATTCGGAAAAACTGTTTTTT. Residues: CASSQDSEKLFF. The V and J genes are TRBV4-2 and TRBJ1-4, with D uncertain. The CDR3 totals 12 residues. Per germline, CDR1 LGHNA and CDR2 YNFKEQ. Trimming cost V 0 bases and J 8 bases, with 4 bases left between them.

This clone was found a few times. The V and J genes are TRBV11-2 and TRBJ2-5, with D possibly called TRBD1 or TRBD2 (5 bases each). The last part of the DNA fits TRBJ2-7 better; the J call may be wrong. The CDR3 is 14 residues long. The V gene's germline CDR1 is SGHAT and CDR2 FQNNGV. CDR3 DNA sequence: TGTGCCAGCAGCCCACTGACCGGGACCCACGAGCAGTACTTC. It codes for CASSPLTGTHEQYF.

Notes on this clone: With a far larger clone one base away, a read error is the likely cause. Other nucleotide sequences from this sample produce the same CDR3. The chain carries TRBV30 and TRBJ2-7; the match to TRBD1 covers 7 bases. Germline CDR1 is GTSNPN and CDR2 is SVGIG (reference sequence). The CDR3 runs 13 residues. Written as DNA, the CDR3 is TGTGCTTGGAGCAGACAGGGTGCCTACGAGCAGTACTTC. Translation gives CAWSRQGAYEQYF. The full variable domain, rest sourced from reference TRBV30 and TRBJ2-7, is SQTIHQWPATLVQPVGSPLSLECTVEGTSNPNLYWYRQAAGRGLQLLFYSVGIGQISSEVPQNLSASRPQDRQFILSSKKLLLSDSGFYLCAWSRQGAYEQYFGPGTRLTVT.

The V gene is TRBV5-4, the J gene TRBJ2-3; perhaps TRBD1 as D (6 bases). V lost 3 bases and J lost 4, with 9 bases in between. The germline V gene has CDR1 SGHNT and CDR2 YYREEE (reference sequence). This CDR3 region has 13 residues. The CDR3: CASSSGQADTQYF. CDR3 DNA: TGTGCCAGCAGCTCGGGACAAGCAGATACGCAGTATTTT. The variable domain in full, with the rest retrieved from reference TRBV5-4 and TRBJ2-3, is ETGVTQSPTHLIKTRGQQVTLRCSSQSGHNTVSWYQQALGQGPQFIFQYYREEENGRGNFPPRFSGLQFPNYSSELNVNALELDDSALYLCASSSGQADTQYFGPGTRLTVL.

The rearrangement joins TRBV29-1 to TRBJ1-1, with D unresolved. CDR1 and CDR2 from the germline V gene are SQVTM and ANQGSEA. V was pared by 4 bases and J by 6 bases, with 21 bases between. This CDR3 is built from 15 residues. CDR3 nucleotides: TGCAGCGTTGCCCCGCGACAAGGGTTAAGGGCTGAAGCTTTCTTT. It specifies CSVAPRQGLRAEAFF.

As to this clone: The same CDR3 can be traced to other DNA sequences in this sample. The chain recombines TRBV7-3 with TRBJ2-3, with 8 bases matching TRBD1. The CDR3 is made up of 15 amino acids. Germline lookup yields CDR1 SGHTA and CDR2 FQGTGA. The V gene end was trimmed by 6 bases and the J gene end by 1 base; junction bases not matched to a gene: 6. CDR3 nucleotide sequence: TGTGCCAGCAGTTTCACAGGGGGTCGCACAGATACGCAGTATTTT. Translation gives CASSFTGGRTDTQYF.

V and J are TRBV19 and TRBJ2-7; D remains unclear. CDR1 and CDR2 (germline): LNHDA, SQIVND (reference sequence). Trimming shortened V by 1 base and J by 1 base, and 8 bases separated the two germline ends. The CDR3 is 14 residues long. The CDR3 here is CASSIGPGSYEQYF. CDR3 nucleotides: TGTGCCAGTAGTATAGGTCCAGGTTCCTACGAGCAGTACTTC. Drawing the rest from reference TRBV19 and TRBJ2-7, the complete variable domain is DGGITQSPKYLFRKEGQNVTLSCEQNLNHDAMYWYRQDPGQGLRLIYYSQIVNDFQKGDIAEGYSVSREKKESFPLTVTSAQKNPTAFYLCASSIGPGSYEQYFGPGTRLTVT.